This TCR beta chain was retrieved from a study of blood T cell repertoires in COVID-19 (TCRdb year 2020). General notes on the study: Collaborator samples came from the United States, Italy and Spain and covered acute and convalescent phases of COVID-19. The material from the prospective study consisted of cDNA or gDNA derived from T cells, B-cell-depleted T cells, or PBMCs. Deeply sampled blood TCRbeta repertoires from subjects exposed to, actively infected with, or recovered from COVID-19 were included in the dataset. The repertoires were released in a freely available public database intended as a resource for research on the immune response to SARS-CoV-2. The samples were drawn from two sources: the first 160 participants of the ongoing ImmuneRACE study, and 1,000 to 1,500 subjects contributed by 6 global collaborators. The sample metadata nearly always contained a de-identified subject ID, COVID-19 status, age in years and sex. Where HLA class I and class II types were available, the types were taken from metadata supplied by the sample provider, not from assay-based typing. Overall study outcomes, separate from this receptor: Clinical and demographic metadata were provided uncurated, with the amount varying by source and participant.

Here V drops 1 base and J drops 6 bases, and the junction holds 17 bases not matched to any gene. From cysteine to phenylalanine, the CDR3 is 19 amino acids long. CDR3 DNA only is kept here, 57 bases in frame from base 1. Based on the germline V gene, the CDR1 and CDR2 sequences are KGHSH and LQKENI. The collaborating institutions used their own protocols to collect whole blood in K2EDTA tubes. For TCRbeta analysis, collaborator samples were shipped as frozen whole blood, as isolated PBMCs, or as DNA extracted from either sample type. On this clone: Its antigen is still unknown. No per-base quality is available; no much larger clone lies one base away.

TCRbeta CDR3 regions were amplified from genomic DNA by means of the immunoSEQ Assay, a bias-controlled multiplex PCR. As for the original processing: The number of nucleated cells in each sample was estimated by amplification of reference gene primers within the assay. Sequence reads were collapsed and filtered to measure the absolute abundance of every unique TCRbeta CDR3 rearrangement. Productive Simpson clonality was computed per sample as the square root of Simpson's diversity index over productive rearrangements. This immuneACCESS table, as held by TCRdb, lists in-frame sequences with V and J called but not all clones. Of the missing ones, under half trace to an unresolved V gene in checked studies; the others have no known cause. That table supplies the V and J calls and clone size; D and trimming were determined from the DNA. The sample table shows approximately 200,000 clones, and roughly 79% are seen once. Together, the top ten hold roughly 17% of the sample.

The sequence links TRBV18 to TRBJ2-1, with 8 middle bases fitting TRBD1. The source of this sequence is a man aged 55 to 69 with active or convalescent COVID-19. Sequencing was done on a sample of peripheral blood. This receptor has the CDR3 CASSPRSVRGTGDSNEQFF. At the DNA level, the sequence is TGTGCCAGCTCACCACGATCCGTGCGCGGGACAGGAGACAGCAATGAGCAGTTCTTC.